One sample yielded the 27 T cell receptor beta chains listed below, sequenced in a study of cytomegalovirus exposure and HLA in healthy donors. Vbeta (60) and Jbeta (13) primers were used in the PCR. Using immunoSEQ multiplex PCR, the repertoire was profiled, and TCRdb retains in-frame clones only, with some absent. In the table there are around 200,000 clones, 75% to 90% of which are singletons. The sample comprised PBMCs. Every receptor here comes from a woman younger than 30 in good health and CMV-seronegative.

The gene calls are TRBV4-2 and TRBJ1-1; D remains ambiguous. The CDR3 consists of 14 residues. From germline, CDR1 is LGHNA and CDR2 YNFKEQ. V gave up 4 bases and J gave up 11 bases, with 20 bases separating them. The DNA of the CDR3 is TGTGCCAGCAGCCCGCTTGTAACTACGGAAACGGCTTTCTTT. This codes for CASSPLVTTETAFF.

The chain couples TRBV7-8 to TRBJ2-7, with D perhaps TRBD2 (5 bases). V lost 4 bases and J lost 1, with 14 bases in between. This CDR3 comprises 15 residues. CDR1 and CDR2 from the germline V gene are SGHVS and FQNEAQ. In DNA, the CDR3 is TGTGCCAGCAGCTCCAGAGGAGGTTTATCCTACGAGCAGTACTTC. Translated, it gives CASSSRGGLSYEQYF. The whole variable domain, filled in from reference TRBV7-8 and TRBJ2-7, reads GAGVSQSPRYKVAKRGQDVALRCDPISGHVSLFWYQQALGQGPEFLTYFQNEAQLDKSGLPSDRFFAERPEGSVSTLKIQRTQQEDSAVYLCASSSRGGLSYEQYFGPGTRLTVT.

The chain uses TRBV18 and TRBJ2-7, with unresolved D. The length of the CDR3 is 13 residues. Trimming left V 4 bases short and J 4 bases short, with 11 bases between. Germline-derived CDR1 and CDR2 are KGHSH and LQKENI. This chain's CDR3 is CASSRTQEYEQYF. CDR3 DNA sequence: TGTGCCAGCTCACGTACTCAGGAATACGAGCAGTACTTC.

This chain links TRBV29-1 with TRBJ2-7; TRBD2 matches 7 bases. The germline V gene has CDR1 SQVTM and CDR2 ANQGSEA. The trim removed 5 bases at V and 4 bases at J, leaving 2 bases unmatched. This CDR3 region has 11 residues. The CDR3 DNA follows: TGCAGCGTTTGGGGGGGATACGAGCAGTACTTC. Protein sequence: CSVWGGYEQYF.

The chain links TRBV9 to TRBJ1-2, with 7 positions matching TRBD1. V was pared by 0 bases and J by 4 bases, with 6 bases of the junction left unmatched. Germline loops: CDR1 SGDLS, CDR2 YYNGEE. The CDR3 consists of 15 residues. In nucleotides, the CDR3 is TGTGCCAGCAGCGTAGTAGGAGGGGGCCCCTATGGCTACACCTTC. This codes for CASSVVGGGPYGYTF. The variable domain in full, completed from reference TRBV9 and TRBJ1-2, reads DSGVTQTPKHLITATGQRVTLRCSPRSGDLSVYWYQQSLDQGLQFLIQYYNGEERAKGNILERFSAQQFPDLHSELNLSSLELGDSALYFCASSVVGGGPYGYTFGSGTRLTVV.

The V and J genes are TRBV2 and TRBJ1-5; 8 bases fit TRBD1. Germline CDR1 SNHLY, CDR2 FYNNEI. The CDR3 spans 15 residues. V trimming: 6 bases; J trimming: 4 bases; junction bases outside the gene matches: 8. CDR3 nucleotide sequence: TGTGCCAGCAGACCGGACAGGGCTGGGAATCAGCCCCAGCATTTT. This codes for CASRPDRAGNQPQHF.

V and J are TRBV7-9 and TRBJ1-2, with D perhaps matching TRBD1 (6 bases). Looked up from germline, CDR1 is SEHNR and CDR2 is FQNEAQ (reference sequence). This CDR3 region has 14 residues. V dropped 5 bases and J dropped 5 bases, with 15 bases sitting between them. The DNA for the CDR3 is TGTGCCAGCAGCCATGGGACACCAACTTATGGCTACACCTTC. Encoded protein: CASSHGTPTYGYTF.

The rearrangement uses TRBV6-1 and TRBJ1-1; 11 bases map to TRBD1. V lost 4 bases and J lost 6; bases outside the gene matches: 16. The germline V gene encodes CDR1 MNHNS and CDR2 SASEGT. This CDR3 contains 18 residues. The CDR3 sequence is CASSAPGTGGIWIPEAFF. The CDR3 nucleotides are TGTGCCAGCAGTGCCCCCGGGACAGGGGGGATCTGGATCCCTGAAGCTTTCTTT.

This chain joins TRBV30 and TRBJ2-1, with TRBD1 as a possible D gene (6 bases). This CDR3 is built from 15 residues. V was shortened by 1 base and J by 2 bases, with 12 bases between the two germline ends. Germline V lookup: CDR1 GTSNPN, CDR2 SVGIG (reference sequence). In nucleotides, the CDR3 is TGTGCCTGGAGTGAGCAGGGGATCCCCTACAATGAGCAGTTCTTC. Translation gives CAWSEQGIPYNEQFF.

The J gene is TRBJ2-1, the V gene TRBV7-2; 9 bases align to TRBD1. This CDR3 has 14 residues. Germline V gene lookup returns CDR1 SGHTA and CDR2 FQGNSA. The J segment lost 3 bases and the V segment lost 6 bases, leaving 3 bases of the junction unmatched. The CDR3 sequence: CASSQTGGYNEQFF. For the CDR3, the DNA is TGTGCCAGCAGTCAGACAGGGGGCTACAATGAGCAGTTCTTC.

This chain joins TRBV9 and TRBJ2-3; no clear D. This CDR3 region has 15 residues. V was shortened by 4 bases and J by 5 bases, with 17 bases between the two germline ends. Germline CDR1 and CDR2: SGDLS and YYNGEE. As DNA, the CDR3 is TGTGCCAGCAGCATAGCCCCCGTCCCGGGAGATACGCAGTATTTT. Translation: CASSIAPVPGDTQYF.

This rearrangement joins TRBV7-9 to TRBJ1-4; no clear D gene. V lost 6 bases and J lost 8, with 16 bases in between. Looked up from germline, CDR1 is SEHNR and CDR2 is FQNEAQ (reference sequence). The length of the CDR3 is 14 residues. The chain's CDR3 is CASSLGETGEKLFF. The DNA for the CDR3 is TGTGCCAGCAGTCTCGGGGAGACGGGGGAAAAACTGTTTTTT. The full variable domain, completed using reference TRBV7-9 and TRBJ1-4, is DTGVSQNPRHKITKRGQNVTFRCDPISEHNRLYWYRQTLGQGPEFLTYFQNEAQLEKSRLLSDRFSAERPKGSFSTLEIQRTEQGDSAMYLCASSLGETGEKLFFGSGTQLSVL.

The V and J genes are TRBV12-2 and TRBJ2-1; TRBD2 is taken as the D call from the table, unchecked against the DNA. TRBV12-2 is designated a pseudogene. There are 18 residues in the CDR3. The CDR3 DNA follows: TGTGCAAGTCGCTTAGCCTTCCCGGGACTAGCGGACTACAATGAGCAGTTCTTC. This translates into CASRLAFPGLADYNEQFF.

This clone has only a few counts. The V call is TRBV4-1, the J call TRBJ1-2; D perhaps matches TRBD1 (6 bases). This CDR3 is 13 amino acids long. The germline V gene encodes CDR1 MGHRA and CDR2 YSYEKL. The ends were cut back, 0 bases at V and 10 bases at J, with 12 bases in the middle. CDR3: CASSQDLGTIYTF. In nucleotides, the CDR3 is TGCGCCAGCAGCCAAGATCTGGGGACAATCTACACCTTC.

V is TRBV11-2 and J is TRBJ1-1, with D perhaps matching TRBD1 (5 bases). The V end lost 7 bases, the J end lost 5 bases, and 17 bases lay between the germline ends. CDR1 is SGHAT and CDR2 is FQNNGV in the germline V gene. The CDR3 spans 14 residues. In DNA form, the CDR3 reads TGTGCCAGCATGACAGAGCCGACTAGTACTGAAGCTTTCTTT. It translates to CASMTEPTSTEAFF.

The J gene is TRBJ2-7, the V gene TRBV6-5, with 9 bases identical to TRBD1. Unmatched junction bases numbered 7, after V lost 5 bases and J lost 2 bases. Germline V lookup: CDR1 MNHEY, CDR2 SVGAGI. The CDR3 covers 15 residues. In DNA, the CDR3 is TGTGCCAGCAGTACGGGACAGGGAAGACCCTACGAGCAGTACTTC. Amino acid sequence: CASSTGQGRPYEQYF.

DNA for the CDR3: TGTGCCAGCAGCCCCCAATTGAATCAGCCCCAGCATTTT. It encodes CASSPQLNQPQHF. V usage is TRBV7-2 and J usage is TRBJ1-5, with D hard to call. Germline loops: CDR1 SGHTA, CDR2 FQGNSA. The CDR3 contains 13 residues. V shed 5 bases and J shed 4 bases, with 9 bases lying between them.

This chain uses TRBV4-3 with TRBJ2-1; 8 positions agree with TRBD2. The CDR3 runs to 16 residues. The V segment lost 1 base and the J segment 9 bases; nucleotides outside the gene matches: 11. Germline V gives CDR1 LGHNA, CDR2 YSLEER. The CDR3: CASSQVGRGGRGEQFF. The CDR3 DNA is TGCGCCAGCAGCCAAGTCGGGAGGGGGGGTCGGGGTGAGCAGTTCTTC.

The rearrangement links TRBV5-6 to TRBJ1-5; D unclear. Germline V gene data show CDR1 as SGHDT and CDR2 as YYEEEE. The CDR3 is 13 residues long. V lost 0 bases to trimming and J lost 4 bases, with 5 bases between them. CDR3 sequence (DNA): TGTGCCAGCAGCTTGGGGAGAAATCAGCCCCAGCATTTT. Translating gives CASSLGRNQPQHF.

The V gene is TRBV6-5, the J gene TRBJ2-7, with TRBD2 as a possible D gene (5 bases). From germline, CDR1 is MNHEY and CDR2 SVGAGI. V lost 3 bases, J lost 1 base, and 13 bases lay in between. This CDR3 is built from 15 residues. Here the CDR3 reads CASSYLGVSSYEQYF. The CDR3 DNA reads TGTGCCAGCAGTTATCTCGGGGTATCATCCTACGAGCAGTACTTC.

The chain couples TRBV27 to TRBJ1-6, with 7 nucleotides matching TRBD1. V lost 4 bases, J lost 7 bases, and 7 bases stayed unmatched. The CDR3 has 15 residues. Germline values: CDR1 MNHEY, CDR2 SMNVEV (reference sequence). Here the CDR3 reads CASSYWDSTNSPLHF. The CDR3, as DNA: TGTGCCAGCAGTTATTGGGACAGTACCAATTCACCCCTCCACTTT.

V usage is TRBV5-6 and J usage is TRBJ1-5, with D unresolved. Germline CDR1 reads SGHDT; CDR2 reads YYEEEE. This CDR3 comprises 15 residues. With 3 bases removed from V and 3 bases from J, the gap between germline ends came to 13 bases. The DNA of the CDR3 is TGTGCCAGCAGCTCCAGGCGACGGATCAATCAGCCCCAGCATTTT. Translation: CASSSRRRINQPQHF. Full variable domain (rest looked up from reference TRBV5-6 and TRBJ1-5): DAGVTQSPTHLIKTRGQQVTLRCSPKSGHDTVSWYQQALGQGPQFIFQYYEEEERQRGNFPDRFSGHQFPNYSSELNVNALLLGDSALYLCASSSRRRINQPQHFGDGTRLSIL.

The chain employs TRBV5-4 and TRBJ2-2, with TRBD2 matching 11 bases. This CDR3 has 16 amino acids. The junction had 3 bases not matched to a gene; V was cut back by 4 bases and J by 1 base. The germline V gene has CDR1 SGHNT and CDR2 YYREEE (reference sequence). For the CDR3, the DNA is TGTGCCAGCAGCCGCACTAGCGGGGGGAACACCGGGGAGCTGTTTTTT. As protein: CASSRTSGGNTGELFF.

The sample holds one count of this clone. This chain connects TRBV5-5 to TRBJ2-3; 10 nucleotides match TRBD2. In germline, CDR1 is SGHKS, CDR2 YYEKEE (reference sequence). V gave up 5 bases and J gave up 0 bases; unmatched junction bases: 6. The CDR3 is made up of 16 amino acids. The CDR3 nucleotides are TGTGCCAGCAGACCTAGACTAGCGGGCAGCACAGATACGCAGTATTTT. Its protein is CASRPRLAGSTDTQYF.

This clone was observed a handful of times. This sequence joins TRBV2 and TRBJ2-7, with D maybe TRBD2 (5 bases). This CDR3 has 15 amino acids. Germline V gene data show CDR1 as SNHLY and CDR2 as FYNNEI. Trimming removed 4 bases at V and 3 bases at J, with 16 bases between. The CDR3 DNA reads TGTGCCAGCAGTGGCTTGGCAAGCGGCGACTACGAGCAGTACTTC. It translates to CASSGLASGDYEQYF.

The J gene is TRBJ1-1, the V gene TRBV21-1; the table gives TRBD1 as D, unverified against the DNA. TRBV21-1 is described as a pseudogene. This CDR3 has 13 residues. This CDR3 is CASSPRTVSEAFF. The CDR3 nucleotides read TGTGCCAGCAGCCCCCGAACAGTATCTGAAGCTTTCTTT.

DNA of the CDR3: TGCGCCAGTGAGGAGGGCGGAGATACGCAGTATTTT. Translated, it gives CASEEGGDTQYF. V usage is TRBV5-1 and J usage is TRBJ2-3, with a possible D match to TRBD2 (6 bases). The CDR3 is 12 residues long. Trimming shortened V by 8 bases and J by 5 bases, and 12 bases separated the two germline ends. Germline lookup yields CDR1 SGHRS and CDR2 YFSETQ. Together with reference TRBV5-1 and TRBJ2-3, the CDR3 gives the full variable domain: KAGVTQTPRYLIKTRGQQVTLSCSPISGHRSVSWYQQTPGQGLQFLFEYFSETQRNKGNFPGRFSGRQFSNSRSEMNVSTLELGDSALYLCASEEGGDTQYFGPGTRLTVL.